The T cell receptor (beta chain) under discussion was sequenced for a study of T cell responses to AZD1222 COVID-19 vaccine. General study findings and limits: Vaccine-associated CD4 TCRs ranged over spike, dominating at 160-218 and 743-854. Reportedly, nearly half of unique spike TCRs recognized epitopes outside B.1.351/B.1.1.7 mutations. Increased Spike-specific TCR breadth and depth were observed after two AZD1222 doses. No day 14 peak samples; only post-peak repertoires were characterized.

As concerns this clone: What it binds is not known.

V dropped 0 bases and J dropped 3; count of bases not matched to a gene: 7. CDR1 MNHEY and CDR2 SMNVEV come from the germline V gene (reference sequence). The CDR3 contains 16 residues. Some clones are missing from TCRdb's copy, which holds only in-frame ones; the method was immunoSEQ multiplex PCR. The sample comprises some 200,000 clones, more than 75% of which are singletons, and roughly a quarter rests with the top ten. This receptor was taken from an adult who received the AZD1222 COVID-19 vaccine. The genes are TRBV27 and TRBJ2-7, with 8 nucleotides matching TRBD2. The sequences come from peripheral blood, collected 28 days after the second AZD1222 dose. CDR3 residues: CASSLSGLAGLYEQYF. The CDR3, as DNA: TGTGCCAGCAGTTTATCTGGGCTAGCGGGCCTCTACGAGCAGTACTTC.